The present entry profiles one TCR beta chain with its context. Its antigen is not identified. Treatment noted: approximately nine-day PBMC culture with coronavirus spike peptide pools or control peptides (ViraFEST assay). Via ViraFEST, peptide pools expanded antigen-specific T cells before TCR sequencing. Positive PCR tests were logged from March through December 2020, ahead of US Alpha, Beta and Delta variants. The germline V gene encodes CDR1 SGHTA and CDR2 FQGNSA. The trim removed 4 bases at V and 0 bases at J, leaving 5 bases unmatched. The length of the CDR3 is 16 residues. At the Johns Hopkins FTIC core, DNA taken from cultured CD4+ T cells was sequenced by way of the Oncomine TCR Beta short-read assay. TCRdb independently ran MiXCR on the PCR reads; one entry per CDR3 protein. Seen here are thousands of distinct CDR3 sequences, 23% observed once, and the top ten hold approximately 21%. This sample was included in a study of vaccination and CD4 T cells after COVID-19. Study overall: Convalescent cases consisted of six males and four females, of whom two were Hispanic.

The source of this sequence is a human donor with COVID-19. Specimen: cultured CD4+ T cells from blood. J is TRBJ2-7 and V is TRBV7-2; 11 bases agree with TRBD2. CDR3 loop: CASSYGSGGVSYEQYF. CDR3 bases: TGTGCCAGCAGCTACGGTAGCGGGGGGGTCTCCTACGAGCAGTACTTC.